This T cell receptor beta chain was captured by sequencing in a study of regulatory T cells in long-lasting Graves disease. Study in general: Antithyroid drug intake by newly diagnosed Graves' patients had lasted under 3 months.

There are 16 residues in the CDR3. The germline CDR1 and CDR2 sequences are SGHVS and FQNEAQ. V dropped 2 bases and J dropped 2 bases, with 16 bases sitting between them. Arm-PCR of CDR3 regions and iRepertoire HTBI primers were the basis on which TCR beta libraries were built. Each CDR3 protein gets one entry after TCRdb re-called the multiplex PCR reads with MiXCR. The sample consists of 400,000 to 650,000 distinct CDR3 sequences, 15% to 20% of them appearing once. Time point of the sample: newly diagnosed GD, antithyroid drugs for less than 3 months. PBMC RNA was the source of the TCR library. It was an endocrinology department in Xi'an, China, that provided the patients. These data also featured in a second study, about T cells in Graves' hyperthyroidism and ophthalmopathy. That source notes: First-round RT-PCR targeting the TCR CDR3 was performed with the HTBI primer set.

This sequence originates from a woman aged 40 to 65 with Graves disease. The chain couples TRBV7-8 to TRBJ2-7; TRBD2 is a possible D gene (6 bases). Sequencing used peripheral blood mononuclear cells (PBMCs), obtained at new diagnosis, from a patient treated with antithyroid drugs. CDR3 DNA sequence: TGTGCCAGCAGCTTAAACGGGGGAGACTCCCCCTACGAGCAGTACTTC. This sequence encodes CASSLNGGDSPYEQYF.